Given below is one T cell receptor beta chain in context. The antigen is undetermined. In the PCR, 60 Vbeta and 13 Jbeta primers were used. This table comes from immunoSEQ multiplex PCR, and its TCRdb copy is limited to in-frame clones, with some not included. The sample consists of some 170,000 clones, just over 70% of them appearing once. The data were obtained in a study of cytomegalovirus exposure and HLA in healthy donors. Points from the study as a whole: Later analysis demonstrated an association between a missense DCLRE1C variant and TCR beta V- and J-gene trimming. HLA allele associations emerged for around 15,000 TCR beta sequences in a later analysis, at 0.05 false discovery rate. Previous analysis showed most TCR beta V segments were productive about 87% or about 30% of the time.

CDR3 length: 15 residues. Between the trimmed V and J ends, which lost 2 bases and 4 bases, there was a span of 15 bases. The germline CDR1 and CDR2 sequences are SGHNT and YYREEE (reference sequence). Sample: PBMCs. This TCR was sampled from a man between 18 and 35 years old in good health and CMV-seropositive. The chain couples TRBV5-4 to TRBJ2-5; TRBD2 might be the D (5 bases). The CDR3 region has the DNA TGTGCCAGCAGCTTCGTGGACTCCCGAGGAGAGACCCAGTACTTC. Translated, it gives CASSFVDSRGETQYF. The variable domain in full, completed from reference TRBV5-4 and TRBJ2-5, reads ETGVTQSPTHLIKTRGQQVTLRCSSQSGHNTVSWYQQALGQGPQFIFQYYREEENGRGNFPPRFSGLQFPNYSSELNVNALELDDSALYLCASSFVDSRGETQYFGPGTRLLVL.